Here is one T cell receptor (beta chain) with its context. Under the authors' procedure: The assay estimated nucleated cells by amplifying reference gene primers. TCRdb's copy holds only in-frame clones and misses some; the assay was immunoSEQ multiplex PCR. V and J calls and clone size are those listed in that table; D and trimming were worked out from the DNA. The sample lists under 250,000 clones; approximately 87% were seen once. This sample stems from a study of blood T cell repertoires in COVID-19. Background on the study: The study drew acute and convalescent COVID-19 samples from the United States, Italy and Spain. PBMCs, B-cell-depleted T cells, or T cells provided the cDNA or gDNA that made up the material.

Input material: peripheral blood. The clonotype originates from a man aged 60-69 years with acute or convalescent COVID-19.

For the CDR3, the DNA is TGTGCCAGCAGCCAAGCCCCAGGAGGCTACACCTTC. It translates to CASSQAPGGYTF. V gene TRBV16 combines with J gene TRBJ1-2, with no clear D. The CDR3 has 12 amino acids. V was cut by 2 bases and J by 8 bases, with 9 bases left in between. CDR1 KGHSY and CDR2 FQNENV come from the germline V gene. The whole variable domain, remainder taken from reference TRBV16 and TRBJ1-2, is GEEVAQTPKHLVRGEGQKAKLYCAPIKGHSYVFWYQQVLKNEFKFLISFQNENVFDETGMPKERFSAKCLPNSPCSLEIQATKLEDSAVYFCASSQAPGGYTFGSGTRLTVV.